This T cell receptor (beta chain) appears in the sequencing data of a study of blood T cell repertoires in COVID-19. Turning to the study itself: The United States, Italy and Spain provided the acute and convalescent COVID-19 samples.

CDR3 length: 16 amino acids. The germline V gene has CDR1 MNHEY and CDR2 SVGAGI. V shed 0 bases and J 6 bases; nucleotides not matched to a gene: 10. Produced via immunoSEQ multiplex PCR; TCRdb's table is partial and in-frame only. The data contain 150,000 to 160,000 clones, around 91% of them singletons. V usage is TRBV6-5 and J usage is TRBJ1-2; the match to TRBD1 covers 7 bases. Input material: peripheral blood. The clonotype originates from a woman aged 40 to 50 with acute or convalescent COVID-19. The CDR3 bases are TGTGCCAGCAGTTACTCGATGGCTACAGGGGCTCATGGCTACACCTTC. Amino acids: CASSYSMATGAHGYTF.